This T cell receptor (beta chain) was observed in a study of vaccination and CD4 T cells after COVID-19 (dated by TCRdb to the early 2020s). With respect to the entire study: Convalescent patients had a positive SARS-CoV-2 result on nasal swab PCR, and of these patients, several had mild disease and one had severe disease. The convalescent cohort comprised six males and four females, including two Hispanic individuals, seven Caucasians, two Asians and one multiracial person. Two doses of either the Pfizer-BioNTech BNT162b2 vaccine (n=8) or the Moderna mRNA-1273 vaccine (n=2) were administered to participants. Post-COVID blood samples from convalescent patients were collected a median of about 100 days after diagnosis, with a range of 35 to 161 days. Post-vaccine blood samples were collected a median of about 72 days after the second vaccine dose, ranging from about 13 to 250 days. For stimulating the cultures, overlapping spike peptide pools were used, derived from SARS-CoV-2 as well as from the common cold coronaviruses HCoV-NL63, HCoV-OC43 and HCoV-229E. In control cultures, a CEFX viral epitope pool was used as positive control, an HIV-1 Nef peptide pool was used as negative control, or no peptide was added. In 10 COVID-19 convalescent patients and a handful of infection-naive healthy vaccine recipients, the spike-specific CD4+ TCR repertoire before mRNA vaccination was compared with the repertoire after mRNA vaccination. Study-wide findings and limitations: Only a relatively small number of convalescent patients were included in the study, and early timepoints following natural infection were not analyzed. In convalescent patients, nearly all vaccine-specific clones (304 of 307) were found to be mono-reactive for SARS-CoV-2 spike rather than cross-reactive with common cold coronaviruses. Among convalescent patients, a median 86.3% of the SARS-CoV-2-reactive clones seen after vaccination appeared only after vaccination, which suggests priming specific to the vaccine. The median number of SARS-CoV-2-reactive clonotypes rose from 21 after infection to a few dozen after vaccination, but the change was not significant.

The CDR3 sequence holds 15 residues, the cysteine and phenylalanine included. Of the read, only the CDR3 DNA is kept; its 45 bases are in frame from base 1. The germline V gene provides CDR1 SGHNT and CDR2 YENEEA. The junction shows trimming of 3 bases on V and 5 bases on J, plus 13 bases between the germline ends. Library preparation used PCR. DNA from cultured CD4+ T cells was subjected to TCR sequencing with the Oncomine TCR Beta short-read assay at the Johns Hopkins FTIC core. The QIAamp micro DNA kit was used to extract genomic DNA from the cultured CD4+ T cells. Oncomine TCR Beta libraries made from cultured CD4+ T cells were pooled using unique dual indexes and sequenced on an Illumina iSeq 100. The authors processed their data as follows. Non-productive sequences were removed, and CDR3s not starting with C, not ending with F or W, or shorter than 7 amino acids were discarded. The MANAFEST web application was used to identify antigen-specific clonotypes by comparing peptide-stimulated wells against reference wells and other culture wells. For a clone to be called positive, the clone needed an FDR below 0.05, an odds ratio above 5, and a productive frequency above 0.1% in at least two of three replicate wells. Clonotypes that were significantly expanded in both SARS-CoV-2 spike wells and at least one common cold coronavirus spike condition were defined as cross-reactive. CDR3 homology was assessed with Levenshtein distances (stringdist) and unrooted phylogenetic trees (ape) in R version 3.6.1. TCRdb cleaned the public reads at Q25 with fastp, built clones with MiXCR and kept in-frame beta chains. Each entry is one CDR3 protein sequence, shown with its most common DNA and genes. TCRdb's processing, not the authors' own work, is the source of the V and J calls. For this sample the table gives more than 15,000 distinct CDR3 sequences, of which around 29% were detected only once. Jointly, the top ten make up around 16% of the sample.

This sample's treatment or condition label indicates: approximately 11-day PBMC culture with coronavirus spike peptide pools or control peptides (ViraFEST assay). The ViraFEST assay was used in the study, in which antigen-specific T cells were expanded with peptide pools and expanded clonotypes were subsequently identified by TCR sequencing. The convalescent patients' positive SARS-CoV-2 PCR tests fell between March and December 2020, which was before the Alpha, Beta and Delta variants emerged in the United States. Each well held roughly 2 million PBMCs cultured in IMDM containing roughly 5% human AB serum and about 10 IU/ml IL-2, with roughly 9.2 ug/ml peptide pools added. Half of the culture medium was replaced with fresh IL-2-containing medium on days 3 and 7. CD4+ T cells were isolated after roughly 9 days of culture through negative selection using the EasySep CD4+ T cell isolation kit. Ficoll-Paque Plus gradient centrifugation was used to isolate PBMCs from whole blood, and the isolated PBMCs were then either used fresh or cryopreserved at -140C. Culture conditions were generally each tested in triplicate wells.

This clonotype was counted between two and nine times. Its antigen is currently not known. No per-base quality is available; no much larger clone lies one base away. The TCR was taken from a human donor with COVID-19. Recombination joined TRBV11-3 with TRBJ2-2; D gene: possibly TRBD1, on 6 matching bases. The sequenced sample consisted of cultured CD4+ T cells from blood. CDR3 reads: CASSFVGAGTGELFF. The bases read TGTGCCAGCAGCTTTGTGGGGGCCGGGACCGGGGAGCTGTTTTTT. The entire variable domain, with the stretches around the CDR3 drawn from the reference TRBV11-3 and TRBJ2-2 proteins, is EAGVVQSPRYKIIEKKQPVAFWCNPISGHNTLYWYLQNLGQGPELLIRYENEEAVDDSQLPKDRFSAERLKGVDSTLKIQPAELGDSAVYLCASSFVGAGTGELFFGEGSRLTVL.